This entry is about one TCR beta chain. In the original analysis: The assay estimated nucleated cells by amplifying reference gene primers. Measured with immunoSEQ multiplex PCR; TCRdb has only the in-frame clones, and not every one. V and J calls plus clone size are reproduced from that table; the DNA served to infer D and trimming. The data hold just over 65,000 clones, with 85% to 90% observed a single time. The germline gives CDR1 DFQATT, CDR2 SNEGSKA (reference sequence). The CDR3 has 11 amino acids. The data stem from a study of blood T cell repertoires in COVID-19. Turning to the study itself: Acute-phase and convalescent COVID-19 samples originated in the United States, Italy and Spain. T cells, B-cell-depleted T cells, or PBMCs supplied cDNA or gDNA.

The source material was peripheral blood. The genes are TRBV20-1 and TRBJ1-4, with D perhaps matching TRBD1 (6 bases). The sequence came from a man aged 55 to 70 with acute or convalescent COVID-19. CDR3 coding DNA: TGCAGCCAGGGGAATAATGAAAAACTGTTTTTT. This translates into CSQGNNEKLFF.